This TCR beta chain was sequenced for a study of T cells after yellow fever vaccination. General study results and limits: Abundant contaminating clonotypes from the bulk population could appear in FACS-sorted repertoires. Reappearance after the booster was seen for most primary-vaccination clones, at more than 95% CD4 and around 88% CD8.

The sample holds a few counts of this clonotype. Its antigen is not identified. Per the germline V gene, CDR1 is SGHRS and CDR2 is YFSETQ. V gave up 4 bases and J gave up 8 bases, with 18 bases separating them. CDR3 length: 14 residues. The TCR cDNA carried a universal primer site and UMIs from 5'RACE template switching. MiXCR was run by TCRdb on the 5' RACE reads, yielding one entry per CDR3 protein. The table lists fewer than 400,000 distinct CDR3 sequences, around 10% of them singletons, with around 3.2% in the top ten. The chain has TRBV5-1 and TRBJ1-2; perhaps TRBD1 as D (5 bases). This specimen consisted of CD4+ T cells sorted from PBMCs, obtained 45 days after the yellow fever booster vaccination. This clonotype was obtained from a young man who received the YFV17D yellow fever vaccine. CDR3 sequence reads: CASSPWSAGKGYTF. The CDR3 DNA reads TGCGCCAGCAGCCCCTGGTCGGCAGGGAAAGGCTACACCTTC.